Each of the 13 T cell receptor beta chains below was sequenced from the same sample in a study of T cells in Graves' hyperthyroidism and ophthalmopathy. RNA transcripts provided the source from which TCR beta CDR3 regions were amplified. TCR CDR3 underwent first-round RT-PCR with the HTBI primer set. TCRdb re-called the multiplex PCR reads through MiXCR, storing one row per CDR3 protein. The data hold 300,000 to 500,000 distinct CDR3 sequences, with 15% observed a single time. Sequencing input: blood. These receptors were taken from a woman aged 30 to 39 with Graves' hyperthyroidism.

The chain carries TRBV27 and TRBJ2-1, with D maybe TRBD1 (5 bases). The CDR3 sequence is 13 residues long. V dropped 8 bases and J dropped 5 bases, with 13 bases sitting between them. Germline assignment: CDR1 MNHEY and CDR2 SMNVEV (reference sequence). In nucleotides, the CDR3 is TGTGCCAGCCACCGGACACCTAACAATGAGCAGTTCTTC. Translating gives CASHRTPNNEQFF.

The sample holds many counts of this clonotype. The V gene is TRBV7-2, the J gene TRBJ2-1; D is possibly TRBD1 (7 bases). The CDR3 sequence is 14 residues long. Germline CDR1 and CDR2: SGHTA and FQGNSA. The V end was cut by 5 bases, the J end by 4 bases, with 12 bases between. The CDR3, as DNA: TGTGCCAGCAGCGGCGGGACAGCTTACAATGAGCAGTTCTTC. Its protein is CASSGGTAYNEQFF.

The table lists this clonotype with a few counts. In DNA, the CDR3 is TGTGCCAGCAGCTCGATTAGGGGTCGGGTGGAAGGTGAGCAGTTCTTC. Encoded protein: CASSSIRGRVEGEQFF. V and J are TRBV11-2 and TRBJ2-1, with D maybe TRBD1 (5 bases). Looked up from germline, CDR1 is SGHAT and CDR2 is FQNNGV. V lost 4 bases and J 9 bases, leaving 22 bases between the germline ends. The CDR3 is 16 residues long.

On this clonotype: A much larger clonotype is one base distant, so this may be a read error. The chain carries TRBV12-3 or TRBV12-4 and TRBJ2-1, with 7 bases aligning to TRBD2. The CDR3 is 14 residues long. CDR3 sequence reads: CASSLAGGINGQFF. For the CDR3, the DNA is TGTGCCAGCAGTTTAGCGGGAGGGATCAATGGGCAGTTCTTC.

The chain is built from TRBV28 and TRBJ2-5; 9 bases are a match to TRBD1. V trimming: 4 bases; J trimming: 5 bases; junction bases outside the gene matches: 8. Germline V gene sequence: CDR1 MDHEN, CDR2 SYDVKM. The CDR3 extends over 15 amino acids. CDR3 loop: CASSSTGTGQETQYF. CDR3 DNA: TGTGCCAGCAGTTCGACCGGGACAGGGCAGGAGACCCAGTACTTC.

There are many counts of this clonotype. The V call is TRBV18, the J call TRBJ2-7; tentatively, D is TRBD2 (5 bases). CDR1 KGHSH and CDR2 LQKENI come from the germline V gene. Trimming stripped 2 bases from V and 0 bases from J, with 14 bases between. CDR3 length equals 16 residues. CDR3 loop: CASSPGEGSPSYEQYF. CDR3 DNA sequence: TGTGCCAGCTCACCAGGGGAAGGGAGCCCCTCCTACGAGCAGTACTTC.

This clonotype has more than one count but fewer than ten. V is TRBV7-8 and J is TRBJ2-1, with 8 bases lining up with TRBD2. Trimming removed 5 bases from V and 6 bases from J; junction bases left unmatched: 9. CDR3 length: 15 residues. Germline V gene data show CDR1 as SGHVS and CDR2 as FQNEAQ. The CDR3 DNA reads TGTGCCAGCAGCCCAAGGACTAGCCCCAGCAATGAGCAGTTCTTC. Translated, it gives CASSPRTSPSNEQFF.

There are a few counts of this clonotype. This chain links TRBV27 with TRBJ2-5; weak D call: TRBD2 (5 bases). This CDR3 comprises 14 residues. The V end was cut by 0 bases, the J end by 5 bases, with 10 bases between. The germline gives CDR1 MNHEY, CDR2 SMNVEV (reference sequence). CDR3 DNA sequence: TGTGCCAGCAGTTTATCGGAAGCGGCGGAGACCCAGTACTTC. As protein: CASSLSEAAETQYF.

This clonotype was counted at least ten times. This sequence joins TRBV20-1 and TRBJ1-1; D possibly corresponds to TRBD1 (5 bases). V was clipped by 0 bases and J by 0 bases, with 11 bases between them. This CDR3 spans 15 amino acids. Germline V gene data show CDR1 as DFQATT and CDR2 as SNEGSKA (reference sequence). The CDR3 sequence: CSARDRAGLNTEAFF. Written as DNA, the CDR3 is TGCAGTGCTAGAGATAGGGCAGGGCTGAACACTGAAGCTTTCTTT.

A note on this clonotype: A much bigger clone sits one base away, suggesting this may be a read error. The V gene is TRBV27, the J gene TRBJ2-5; weak D call: TRBD1 (5 bases). Trimming left V 6 bases short and J 5 bases short, with 13 bases between. Germline values: CDR1 MNHEY, CDR2 SMNVEV (reference sequence). This CDR3 spans 13 amino acids. CDR3 amino acids: CASSTTRGETQYF. The CDR3 DNA is TGTGCCAGCAGCACAACAAGGGGCGAGACCCAGTACTTC.

This chain connects TRBV20-1 to TRBJ2-7; D is uncertain. Germline V CDR1 and CDR2: DFQATT, SNEGSKA (reference sequence). CDR3 length: 11 amino acids. Trimming removed 1 base from V and 3 bases from J, with 4 bases in between. This chain's CDR3 is CSARANYEQYF. CDR3 DNA: TGCAGTGCTAGAGCCAACTACGAGCAGTACTTC.

V usage is TRBV10-1 and J usage is TRBJ1-2; D not resolved. Germline V gene data show CDR1 as WNHNN and CDR2 as SYGVQD (reference sequence). The CDR3 sequence is 10 residues long. V was trimmed by 4 bases and J by 7 bases, leaving 4 bases between them. The chain's CDR3 is CASSGGGYTF. The CDR3 DNA reads TGCGCCAGCAGTGGCGGTGGCTACACCTTC.

The chain uses TRBV6-1 and TRBJ2-5; perhaps D is TRBD1 or TRBD2 (6 bases each). The V end was cut by 5 bases, the J end by 5 bases, with 21 bases between. CDR1 is MNHNS, CDR2 SASEGT, per germline. The CDR3 loop spans 16 amino acids. The CDR3 DNA is TGTGCCAGCAGTCACTCAGCACGGGGGCGCGGGGAGACCCAGTACTTC. This gives the protein CASSHSARGRGETQYF.